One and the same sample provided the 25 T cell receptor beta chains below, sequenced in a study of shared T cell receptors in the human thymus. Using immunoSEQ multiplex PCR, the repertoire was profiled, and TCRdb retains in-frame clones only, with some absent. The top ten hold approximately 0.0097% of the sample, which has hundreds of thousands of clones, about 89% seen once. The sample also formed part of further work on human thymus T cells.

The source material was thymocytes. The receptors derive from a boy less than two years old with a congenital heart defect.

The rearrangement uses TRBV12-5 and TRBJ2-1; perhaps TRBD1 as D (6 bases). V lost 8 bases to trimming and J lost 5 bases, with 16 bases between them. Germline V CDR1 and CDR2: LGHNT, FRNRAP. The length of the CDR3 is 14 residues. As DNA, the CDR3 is TGTGCTAGTCGGGCAGGGGACCAGGACAATGAGCAGTTCTTC. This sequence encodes CASRAGDQDNEQFF.

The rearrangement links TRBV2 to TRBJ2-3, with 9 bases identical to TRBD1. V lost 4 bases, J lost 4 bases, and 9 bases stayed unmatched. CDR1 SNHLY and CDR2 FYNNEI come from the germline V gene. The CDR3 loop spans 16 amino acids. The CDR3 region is CASSADRGSRPDTQYF. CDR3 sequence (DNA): TGTGCCAGCAGTGCTGACAGGGGGTCGAGACCAGATACGCAGTATTTT. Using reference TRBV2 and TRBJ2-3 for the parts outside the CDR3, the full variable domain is EPEVTQTPSHQVTQMGQEVILRCVPISNHLYFYWYRQILGQKVEFLVSFYNNEISEKSEIFDDQFSVERPDGSNFTLKIRSTKLEDSAMYFCASSADRGSRPDTQYFGPGTRLTVL.

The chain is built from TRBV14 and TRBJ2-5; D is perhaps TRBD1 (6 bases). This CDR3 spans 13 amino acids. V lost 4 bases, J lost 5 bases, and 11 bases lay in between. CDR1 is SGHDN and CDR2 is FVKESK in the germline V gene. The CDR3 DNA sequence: TGTGCCAGCAGCCCGTCAGGGGTCGAGACCCAGTACTTC. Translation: CASSPSGVETQYF.

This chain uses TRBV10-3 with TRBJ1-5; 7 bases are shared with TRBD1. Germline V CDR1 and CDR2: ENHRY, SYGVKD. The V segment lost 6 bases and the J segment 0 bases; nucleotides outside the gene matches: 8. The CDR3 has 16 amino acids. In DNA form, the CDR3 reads TGTGCCATCAGCGCAGGGACAGTTTATAGCAATCAGCCCCAGCATTTT. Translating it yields CAISAGTVYSNQPQHF.

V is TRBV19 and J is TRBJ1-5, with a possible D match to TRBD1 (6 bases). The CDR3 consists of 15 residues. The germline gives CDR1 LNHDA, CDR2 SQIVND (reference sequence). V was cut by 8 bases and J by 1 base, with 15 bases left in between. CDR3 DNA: TGTGCCAGTGATGTGGGAACAGGGAGCAATCAGCCCCAGCATTTT. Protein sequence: CASDVGTGSNQPQHF.

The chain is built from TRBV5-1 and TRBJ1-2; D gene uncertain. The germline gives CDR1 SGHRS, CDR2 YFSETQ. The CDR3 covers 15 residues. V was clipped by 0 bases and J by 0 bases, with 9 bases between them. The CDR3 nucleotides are TGCGCCAGCAGCTTGGTGGCCGTCTCTAACTATGGCTACACCTTC. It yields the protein CASSLVAVSNYGYTF. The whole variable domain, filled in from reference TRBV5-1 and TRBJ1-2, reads KAGVTQTPRYLIKTRGQQVTLSCSPISGHRSVSWYQQTPGQGLQFLFEYFSETQRNKGNFPGRFSGRQFSNSRSEMNVSTLELGDSALYLCASSLVAVSNYGYTFGSGTRLTVV.

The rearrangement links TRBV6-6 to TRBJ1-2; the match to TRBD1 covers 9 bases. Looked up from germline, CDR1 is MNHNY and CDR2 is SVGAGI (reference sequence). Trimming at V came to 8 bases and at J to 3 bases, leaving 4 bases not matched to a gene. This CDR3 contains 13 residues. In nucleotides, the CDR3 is TGTGCCAGCGGAAGACAGGGGGACTATGGCTACACCTTC. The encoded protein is CASGRQGDYGYTF.

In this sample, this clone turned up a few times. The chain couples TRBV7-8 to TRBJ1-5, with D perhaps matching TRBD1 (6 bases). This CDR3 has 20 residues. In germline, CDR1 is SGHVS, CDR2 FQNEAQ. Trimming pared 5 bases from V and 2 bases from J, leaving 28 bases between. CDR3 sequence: CASSPKGGARSPRGNQPQHF. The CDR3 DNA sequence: TGTGCCAGCAGCCCAAAGGGGGGGGCGAGGAGCCCCCGAGGCAATCAGCCCCAGCATTTT. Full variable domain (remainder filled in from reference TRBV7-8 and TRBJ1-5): GAGVSQSPRYKVAKRGQDVALRCDPISGHVSLFWYQQALGQGPEFLTYFQNEAQLDKSGLPSDRFFAERPEGSVSTLKIQRTQQEDSAVYLCASSPKGGARSPRGNQPQHFGDGTRLSIL.

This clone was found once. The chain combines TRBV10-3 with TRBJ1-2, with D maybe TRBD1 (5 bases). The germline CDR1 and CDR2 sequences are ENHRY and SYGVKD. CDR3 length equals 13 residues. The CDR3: CLGAALANYGYTF. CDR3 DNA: TGTCTAGGGGCTGCCCTAGCTAACTATGGCTACACCTTC.

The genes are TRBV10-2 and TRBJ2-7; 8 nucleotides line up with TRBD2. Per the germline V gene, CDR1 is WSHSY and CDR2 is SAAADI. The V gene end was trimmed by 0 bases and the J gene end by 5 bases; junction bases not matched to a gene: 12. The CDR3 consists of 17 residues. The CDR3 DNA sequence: TGCGCCAGCAGTGAGTCGCCAGAACAGCGGGGGCAACACGAGCAGTACTTC. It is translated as CASSESPEQRGQHEQYF.

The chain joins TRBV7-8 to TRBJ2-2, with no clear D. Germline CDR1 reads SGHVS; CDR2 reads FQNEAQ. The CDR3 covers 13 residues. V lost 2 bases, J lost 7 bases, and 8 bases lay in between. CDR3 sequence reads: CASSLRVFGELFF. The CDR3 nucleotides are TGTGCCAGCAGCTTAAGAGTTTTCGGGGAGCTGTTTTTT.

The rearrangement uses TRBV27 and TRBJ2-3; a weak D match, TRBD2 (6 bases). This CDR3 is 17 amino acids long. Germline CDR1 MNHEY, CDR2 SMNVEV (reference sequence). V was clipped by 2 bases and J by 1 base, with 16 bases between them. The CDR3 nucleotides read TGTGCCAGCAGTTTACAGCGTGGGGGGAGATGCACAGATACGCAGTATTTT. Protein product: CASSLQRGGRCTDTQYF.

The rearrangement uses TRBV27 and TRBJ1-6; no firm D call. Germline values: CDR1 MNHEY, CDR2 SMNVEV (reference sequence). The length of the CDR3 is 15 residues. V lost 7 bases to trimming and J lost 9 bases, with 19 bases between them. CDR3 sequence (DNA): TGTGCCAGCACCCGAAGTGGGAGGTCCAGTTCACCCCTCCACTTT. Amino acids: CASTRSGRSSSPLHF.

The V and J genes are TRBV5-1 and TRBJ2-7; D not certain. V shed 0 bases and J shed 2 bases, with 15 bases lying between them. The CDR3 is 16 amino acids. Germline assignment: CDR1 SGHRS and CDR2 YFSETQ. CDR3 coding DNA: TGCGCCAGCAGCTTGGACGCACGGAGCCCCCCCTACGAGCAGTACTTC. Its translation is CASSLDARSPPYEQYF.

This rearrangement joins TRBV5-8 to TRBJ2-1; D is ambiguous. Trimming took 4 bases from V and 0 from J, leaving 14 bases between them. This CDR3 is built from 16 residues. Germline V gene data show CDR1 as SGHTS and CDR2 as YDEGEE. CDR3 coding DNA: TGTGCCAGCAGCCCGACATATTACAGCTCCTACAATGAGCAGTTCTTC. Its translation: CASSPTYYSSYNEQFF.

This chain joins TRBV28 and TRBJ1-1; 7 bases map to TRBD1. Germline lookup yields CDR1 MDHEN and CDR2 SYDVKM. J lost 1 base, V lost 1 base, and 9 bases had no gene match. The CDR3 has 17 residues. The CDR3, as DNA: TGTGCCAGCAGTTTATCCCCGACAGGGCCAAAGAACACTGAAGCTTTCTTT. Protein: CASSLSPTGPKNTEAFF.

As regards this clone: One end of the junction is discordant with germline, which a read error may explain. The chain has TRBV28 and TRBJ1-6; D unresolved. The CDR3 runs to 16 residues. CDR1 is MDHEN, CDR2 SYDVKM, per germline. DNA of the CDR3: TGTACCAGCAGACGGCCCGGAGGCAAGTATAATTCACCCCTCCACTTT. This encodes CTSRRPGGKYNSPLHF. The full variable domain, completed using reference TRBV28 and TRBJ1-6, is DVKVTQSSRYLVKRTGEKVFLECVQDMDHENMFWYRQDPGLGLRLIYFSYDVKMKEKGDIPEGYSVSREKKERFSLILESASTNQTSMYLCTSRRPGGKYNSPLHFGNGTRLTVT.

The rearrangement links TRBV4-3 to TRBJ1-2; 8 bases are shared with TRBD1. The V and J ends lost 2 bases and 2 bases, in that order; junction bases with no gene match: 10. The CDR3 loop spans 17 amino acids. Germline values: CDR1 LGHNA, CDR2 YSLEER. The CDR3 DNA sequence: TGCGCCAGCAGCCAACAAGACAGGGGTCCGAAGAACTATGGCTACACCTTC. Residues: CASSQQDRGPKNYGYTF.

The CDR3 nucleotides are TGTGCCAGCAGTAACCAGTTGGCGGCTGAGCAGTTCTTC. It translates to CASSNQLAAEQFF. The J gene is TRBJ2-1, the V gene TRBV6-6; no definite D call. This CDR3 contains 13 residues. Germline CDR1 reads MNHNY; CDR2 reads SVGAGI (reference sequence). The ends were cut back, 5 bases at V and 9 bases at J, with 14 bases in the middle.

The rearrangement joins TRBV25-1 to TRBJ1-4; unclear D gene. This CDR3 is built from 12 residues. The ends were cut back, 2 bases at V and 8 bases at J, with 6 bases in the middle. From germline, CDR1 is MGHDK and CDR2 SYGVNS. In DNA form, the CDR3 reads TGTGCCAGCAGTGAAGCCGAGGAAAAACTGTTTTTT. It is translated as CASSEAEEKLFF.

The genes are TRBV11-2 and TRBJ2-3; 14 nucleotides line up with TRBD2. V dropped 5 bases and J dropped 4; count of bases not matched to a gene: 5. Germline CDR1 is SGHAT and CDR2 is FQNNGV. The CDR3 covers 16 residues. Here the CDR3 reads CASSPGTSGGPDTQYF. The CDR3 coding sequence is TGTGCCAGCAGCCCCGGGACTAGCGGGGGCCCAGATACGCAGTATTTT.

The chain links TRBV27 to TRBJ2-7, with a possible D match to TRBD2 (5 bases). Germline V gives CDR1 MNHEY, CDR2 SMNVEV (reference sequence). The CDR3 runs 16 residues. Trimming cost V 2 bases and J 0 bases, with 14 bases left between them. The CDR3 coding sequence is TGTGCCAGCAGTTTAATTGGGCCGGGGAGCTCCTACGAGCAGTACTTC. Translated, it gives CASSLIGPGSSYEQYF.

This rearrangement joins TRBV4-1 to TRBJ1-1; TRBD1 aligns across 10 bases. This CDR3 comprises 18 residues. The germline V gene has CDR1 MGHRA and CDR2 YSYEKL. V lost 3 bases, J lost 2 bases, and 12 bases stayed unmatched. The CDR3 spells CASSHARDRGPLNTEAFF. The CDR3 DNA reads TGCGCCAGCAGCCACGCCCGGGACAGGGGCCCTCTTAACACTGAAGCTTTCTTT.

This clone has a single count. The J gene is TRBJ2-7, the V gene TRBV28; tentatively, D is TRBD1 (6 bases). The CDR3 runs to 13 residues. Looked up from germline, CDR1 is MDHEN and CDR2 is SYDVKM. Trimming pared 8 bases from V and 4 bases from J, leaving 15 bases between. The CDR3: CASRDRLAYEQYF. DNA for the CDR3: TGTGCCAGCCGAGACAGGTTAGCTTACGAGCAGTACTTC.

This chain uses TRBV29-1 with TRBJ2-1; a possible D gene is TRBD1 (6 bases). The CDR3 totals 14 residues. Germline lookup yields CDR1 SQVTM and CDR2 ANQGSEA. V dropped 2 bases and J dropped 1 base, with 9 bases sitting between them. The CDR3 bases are TGCAGCGTTGAAAGGGGGAGATCCTACAATGAGCAGTTCTTC. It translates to CSVERGRSYNEQFF.